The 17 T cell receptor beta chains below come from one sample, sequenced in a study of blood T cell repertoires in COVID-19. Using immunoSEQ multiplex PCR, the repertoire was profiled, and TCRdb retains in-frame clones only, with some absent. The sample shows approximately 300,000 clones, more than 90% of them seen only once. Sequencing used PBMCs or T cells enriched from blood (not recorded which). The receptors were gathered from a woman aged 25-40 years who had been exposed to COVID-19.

The CDR3 here is CASSPDYPMNSPLHF. The DNA of the CDR3 is TGTGCCAGCAGCCCCGACTACCCGATGAATTCACCCCTCCACTTT. The chain links TRBV7-9 to TRBJ1-6; D uncertain. Germline V gives CDR1 SEHNR, CDR2 FQNEAQ (reference sequence). The CDR3 runs to 15 residues. The germline V and J ends were trimmed by 5 bases and 7 bases, with 15 bases remaining between them.

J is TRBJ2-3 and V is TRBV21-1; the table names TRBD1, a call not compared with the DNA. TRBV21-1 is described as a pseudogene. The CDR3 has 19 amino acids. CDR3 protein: CASSKHRSTLAPHTDTQYF. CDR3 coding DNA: TGTGCCAGCAGCAAACACCGATCAACCCTGGCCCCCCACACAGATACGCAGTATTTT.

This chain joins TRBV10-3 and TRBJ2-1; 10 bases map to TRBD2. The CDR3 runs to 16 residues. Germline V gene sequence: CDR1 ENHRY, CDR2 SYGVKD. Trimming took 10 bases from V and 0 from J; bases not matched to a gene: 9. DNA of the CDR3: TGTGCCACTTCTAGCGGGGGTTCCCTCTCCTACAATGAGCAGTTCTTC. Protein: CATSSGGSLSYNEQFF.

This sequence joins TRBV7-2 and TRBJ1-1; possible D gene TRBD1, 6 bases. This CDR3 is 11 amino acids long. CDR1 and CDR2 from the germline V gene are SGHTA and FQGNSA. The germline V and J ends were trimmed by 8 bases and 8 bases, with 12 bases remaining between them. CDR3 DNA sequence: TGTGCCAGCCGTCGGACAGTGGAAGCTTTCTTT. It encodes CASRRTVEAFF.

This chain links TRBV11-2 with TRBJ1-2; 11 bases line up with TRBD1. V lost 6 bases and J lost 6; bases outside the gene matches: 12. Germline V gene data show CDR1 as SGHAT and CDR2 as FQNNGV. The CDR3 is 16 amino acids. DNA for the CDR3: TGTGCCAGCAGTTCTCGGGGACAGGGGGTAGGAAATGGCTACACCTTC. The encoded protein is CASSSRGQGVGNGYTF.

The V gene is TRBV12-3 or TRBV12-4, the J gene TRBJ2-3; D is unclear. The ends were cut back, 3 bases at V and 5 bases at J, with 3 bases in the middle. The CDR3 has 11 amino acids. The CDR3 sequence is CASSFGDTQYF. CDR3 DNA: TGTGCCAGCAGTTTCGGAGATACGCAGTATTTT.

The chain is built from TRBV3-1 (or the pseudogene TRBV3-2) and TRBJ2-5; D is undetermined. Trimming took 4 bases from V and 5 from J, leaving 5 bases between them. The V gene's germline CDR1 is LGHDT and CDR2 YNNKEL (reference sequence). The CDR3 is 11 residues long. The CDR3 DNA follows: TGTGCCAGCAGCCTGGAGGAGACCCAGTACTTC. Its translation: CASSLEETQYF.

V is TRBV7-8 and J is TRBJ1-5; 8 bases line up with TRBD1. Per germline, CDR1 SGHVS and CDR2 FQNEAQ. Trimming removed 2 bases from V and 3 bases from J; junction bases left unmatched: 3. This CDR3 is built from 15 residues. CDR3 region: CASSLTGGLNQPQHF. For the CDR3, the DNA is TGTGCCAGCAGCTTAACAGGGGGGCTCAATCAGCCCCAGCATTTT. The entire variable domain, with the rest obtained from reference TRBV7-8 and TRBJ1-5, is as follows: GAGVSQSPRYKVAKRGQDVALRCDPISGHVSLFWYQQALGQGPEFLTYFQNEAQLDKSGLPSDRFFAERPEGSVSTLKIQRTQQEDSAVYLCASSLTGGLNQPQHFGDGTRLSIL.

CDR3 residues: CASRNTGGANEKLFF. The CDR3 DNA follows: TGTGCCAGTAGAAATACAGGGGGCGCGAATGAAAAACTGTTTTTT. The chain links TRBV19 to TRBJ1-4, with TRBD1 identical over 9 bases. This CDR3 has 15 residues. Germline CDR1 reads LNHDA; CDR2 reads SQIVND (reference sequence). V shed 6 bases, J shed 5 bases, and the junction held 7 bases outside the gene matches.

The CDR3 nucleotides are TGCAGCGCTCACAGGGGGGGCCAAGAGACCCAGTACTTC. This encodes CSAHRGGQETQYF. The V call is TRBV29-1, the J call TRBJ2-5; possibly TRBD1 for D (8 bases). This CDR3 has 13 amino acids. CDR1 is SQVTM, CDR2 ANQGSEA, per germline. V was trimmed by 7 bases and J by 1 base, leaving 13 bases between them.

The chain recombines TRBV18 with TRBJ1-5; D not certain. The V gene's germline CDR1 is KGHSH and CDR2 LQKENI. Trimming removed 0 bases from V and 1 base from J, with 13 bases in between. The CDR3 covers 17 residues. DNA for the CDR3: TGTGCCAGCTCACCACCGGGGAGAAGTCAGAGCAATCAGCCCCAGCATTTT. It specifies CASSPPGRSQSNQPQHF.

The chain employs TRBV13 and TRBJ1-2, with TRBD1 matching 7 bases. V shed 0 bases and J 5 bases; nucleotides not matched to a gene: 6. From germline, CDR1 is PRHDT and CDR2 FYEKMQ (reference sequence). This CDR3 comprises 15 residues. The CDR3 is CASSLGSRGEYGYTF. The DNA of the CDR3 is TGTGCCAGCAGCTTAGGCAGCAGGGGGGAATATGGCTACACCTTC. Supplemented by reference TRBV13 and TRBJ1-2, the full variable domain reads AAGVIQSPRHLIKEKRETATLKCYPIPRHDTVYWYQQGPGQDPQFLISFYEKMQSDKGSIPDRFSAQQFSDYHSELNMSSLELGDSALYFCASSLGSRGEYGYTFGSGTRLTVV.

This chain's CDR3 is CASSLSRTDGYTF. The CDR3 coding sequence is TGTGCCAGCAGCTTAAGTAGGACAGATGGCTACACCTTC. V is TRBV11-2 and J is TRBJ1-2; D is perhaps TRBD1 (6 bases). The V gene lost 2 bases and the J gene lost 6 bases, with 10 bases spanning the gap. This CDR3 is built from 13 residues. Germline V CDR1 and CDR2: SGHAT, FQNNGV. Based on the CDR3 plus reference TRBV11-2 and TRBJ1-2, the full variable domain is EAGVAQSPRYKIIEKRQSVAFWCNPISGHATLYWYQQILGQGPKLLIQFQNNGVVDDSQLPKDRFSAERLKGVDSTLKIQPAKLEDSAVYLCASSLSRTDGYTFGSGTRLTVV.

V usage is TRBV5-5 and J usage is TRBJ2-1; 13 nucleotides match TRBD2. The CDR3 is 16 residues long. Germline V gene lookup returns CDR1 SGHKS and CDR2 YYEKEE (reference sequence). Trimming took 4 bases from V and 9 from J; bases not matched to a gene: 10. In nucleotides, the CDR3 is TGTGCCAGCAGCCTGCACACTAGCGGGGGGGCAATTGAGCAGTTCTTC. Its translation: CASSLHTSGGAIEQFF.

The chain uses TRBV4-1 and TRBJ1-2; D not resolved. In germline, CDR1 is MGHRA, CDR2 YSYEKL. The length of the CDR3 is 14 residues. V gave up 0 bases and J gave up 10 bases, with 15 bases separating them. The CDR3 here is CASSQDLGRMTYTF. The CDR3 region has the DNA TGCGCCAGCAGCCAAGATCTGGGGAGGATGACCTACACCTTC.

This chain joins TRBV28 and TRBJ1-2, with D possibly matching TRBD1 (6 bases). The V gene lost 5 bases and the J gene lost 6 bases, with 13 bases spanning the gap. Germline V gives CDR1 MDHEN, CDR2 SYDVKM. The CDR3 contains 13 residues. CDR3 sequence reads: CASSVNRAHGYTF. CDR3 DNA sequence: TGTGCCAGCAGTGTCAACAGGGCCCATGGCTACACCTTC.

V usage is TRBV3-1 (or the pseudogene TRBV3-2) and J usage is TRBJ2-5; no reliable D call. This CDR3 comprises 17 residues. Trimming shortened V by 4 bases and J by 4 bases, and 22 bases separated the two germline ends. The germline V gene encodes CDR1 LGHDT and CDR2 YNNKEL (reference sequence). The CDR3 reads CASSLNTQTIPPETQYF. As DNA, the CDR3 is TGTGCCAGCAGCCTAAATACCCAAACAATACCACCAGAGACCCAGTACTTC.